The TCR beta chain under discussion was sequenced for a study of cytotoxic CD8 clonotypes in ibrutinib-treated CLL. Whole-study context: Patient counts were 11 relapsed/refractory, some 14 treatment-naive and 17 to 18 IGHV unmutated. Overall study results and limits: Circulating CD8+ T-cell counts were tracked by baseline clonality, which exceeded that of age-matched healthy donors. Under therapy, public clonotypes either contracted or stayed stable, and they were uncommon.

The planned depth of sequencing spanned 1 in 200,000 to 1 in 1 million T cells. The table came from immunoSEQ multiplex PCR; TCRdb's copy has only in-frame clones and leaves some out. In the table there are some 300,000 clones, 80% of which are singletons. V gave up 0 bases and J gave up 4 bases, with 15 bases separating them. Per the germline V gene, CDR1 is GTSNPN and CDR2 is SVGIG (reference sequence). This CDR3 is 15 amino acids long. As for this clone: The antigen remains unidentified.

The starting material was PBMCs, obtained before ibrutinib treatment. This chain uses TRBV30 with TRBJ1-2; D unresolved. The receptor's source is a human donor with chronic lymphocytic leukemia. CDR3 DNA sequence: TGTGCCTGGAGTGTCCCAGGCCCATCTAGCTATGGCTACACCTTC. This gives the protein CAWSVPGPSSYGYTF.